This T cell receptor beta chain appears in the sequencing data of a study of blood T cell repertoires in COVID-19. Study overall: Sites across the United States, Italy and Spain contributed samples from acute and convalescent COVID-19. T cells, B-cell-depleted T cells, or PBMCs supplied cDNA or gDNA.

The germline V and J ends were trimmed by 4 bases and 10 bases, with 21 bases remaining between them. This CDR3 spans 16 amino acids. CDR1 is SGDLS and CDR2 is YYNGEE in the germline V gene. The authors' processing: Amplification from reference gene primers served as the basis for estimated nucleated cell counts. Clones were read by immunoSEQ multiplex PCR, and TCRdb kept only the in-frame ones, dropping some. Clone size and V and J calls were adopted from that table, with D and trimming inferred from the DNA. The table lists some 100,000 clones, about four fifths of them singletons. Material: peripheral blood. This TCR came from a human donor in a cohort sampled during active COVID-19. V usage is TRBV9 and J usage is TRBJ1-6; D gene ambiguous. The CDR3 reads CASSSSPDPTRSPLHF. The DNA of the CDR3 is TGTGCCAGCAGCTCCTCACCAGATCCTACCAGGTCACCCCTCCACTTT.